Sequencing of this T cell receptor (beta chain) was carried out in a study of kidney transplant recipient with SARS-CoV-2 infection. This clonotype was observed a few times. The V end was cut by 5 bases, the J end by 2 bases, with 14 bases between. Germline CDR1 and CDR2: MGHRA and YSYEKL. The CDR3 is 15 residues long. TCRdb called the reads again in MiXCR, with one record for every CDR3 protein. The sample lists approximately 240,000 distinct CDR3 sequences; under 35% were seen once. This clonotype was obtained from a male patient aged 25 to 39 who had COVID-19 and was a kidney transplant recipient. Some T cells may originate from the graft donor. The V gene is TRBV4-1, the J gene TRBJ2-3; D is tentatively TRBD1 or TRBD2 (5 bases each). This sample comprised a blood sample, obtained at baseline and between days 110 and 120 from a kidney transplant recipient. The CDR3 DNA reads as TGCGCCAGCAGCTCCCGGGACCGTGACACAGATACGCAGTATTTT. It specifies CASSSRDRDTDTQYF.